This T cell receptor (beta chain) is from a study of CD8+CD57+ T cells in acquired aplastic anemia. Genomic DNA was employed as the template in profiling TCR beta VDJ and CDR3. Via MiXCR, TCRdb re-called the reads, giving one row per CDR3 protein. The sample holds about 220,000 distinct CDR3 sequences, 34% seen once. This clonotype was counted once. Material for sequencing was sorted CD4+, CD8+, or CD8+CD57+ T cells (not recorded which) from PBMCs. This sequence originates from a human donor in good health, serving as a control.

This CDR3 is CASGNDVFGGYTF. The CDR3 DNA sequence: TGTGCTAGTGGCAACGACGTGTTCGGTGGCTACACCTTC. This rearrangement joins TRBV12-5 to TRBJ1-2; no reliable D call. This CDR3 has 13 residues. Deletions cut 6 bases from V and 7 bases from J, with 15 bases between. The germline CDR1 and CDR2 sequences are LGHNT and FRNRAP. The full variable domain, in which reference TRBV12-5 and TRBJ1-2 provide the parts outside the CDR3, is DARVTQTPRHKVTEMGQEVTMRCQPILGHNTVFWYRQTMMQGLELLAYFRNRAPLDDSGMPKDRFSAEMPDATLATLKIQPSEPRDSAVYFCASGNDVFGGYTFGSGTRLTVV.